A selection of T cell receptor beta chains follows, all from one sample in a study of identical twins. TCRdb reanalysed the 5' RACE reads using MiXCR and keeps one entry per CDR3 protein. The sample carries approximately 630,000 distinct CDR3 sequences, under 8.5% recorded once. The sample was also linked to a second study, of yellow fever vaccine responses in identical twins.

The sample was PBMCs. These receptor sequences come from a woman in her late teens or twenties in good health. CDR3s include the opening cysteine and the closing phenylalanine or tryptophan.

>TRBV6-2/TRBV6-3
CASSDGQGTHSGANVLTF
>TRBV7-6
CASSREPTGASGNTIYF
>TRBV20-1
CSARDATGSDYGYTF
>TRBV28
CASSWVPGQGDYGYTF
>TRBV10-3
CAISESGGQPNEQFF
>TRBV2
CASINEMNTEAFF
>TRBV28
CASTKGPFTDTQYF
>TRBV11-3
CASSSREIYTGELFF
>TRBV6-5
CASSLGVAGAFEQFF
>TRBV7-6
CASSLAISASSEQYF
>TRBV5-1
CASSLLGTDYNEQFF
>TRBV7-8
CASSSQGVYGYTF
>TRBV11-2
CASSIQGTSGGDEQFF
>TRBV24-1
CATSDLQGHSPCFSYNEQFF
>TRBV5-1
CASSLEWAGSNEQFF
>TRBV7-9
CASSLYVGGTNEKLFF
>TRBV6-5
CASSYVGLDYNEQFF
>TRBV5-5
CASSLAGAPPSYNEQFF
>TRBV20-1
CSARGEMGYNEQFF
>TRBV6-1
CATRSITEGETQYF
>TRBV10-3
CAISGGQNGGTYNEQFF
>TRBV7-9
CASSLGQGVEDEQFF
>TRBV5-1
CASGDFSYNEQFF
>TRBV5-5
CASTRGDSNQPQHF
>TRBV15
CATRTGQTEETQYF
>TRBV5-1
CASSNPRARPNTEAFF
>TRBV5-1
CASSLAGASGFTGELFF
>TRBV20-1
CSARDPAQFDNEQFF
>TRBV28
CASSYRGGEQYF
>TRBV2
CATIAVVGGSSYNEQFF
>TRBV28
CASSLWSATNQPQHF
>TRBV28
CASSTGTSGYTDTQYF
>TRBV12-3/TRBV12-4
CASTLRVDEQFF
>TRBV7-2
CASSLVTSAGNHEQFF
>TRBV27
CASSLSSGVQETQYF
>TRBV28
CASSHRSGRAYNEQFF
>TRBV12-3/TRBV12-4
CASTSGGSTDTQYF
>TRBV5-1
CASSVDGYNEQFF
>TRBV14
CASSQGTVAFF
>TRBV13
CASSLGAGVTDTQYF
>TRBV11-2
CASTHPLTGAFTDTQYF